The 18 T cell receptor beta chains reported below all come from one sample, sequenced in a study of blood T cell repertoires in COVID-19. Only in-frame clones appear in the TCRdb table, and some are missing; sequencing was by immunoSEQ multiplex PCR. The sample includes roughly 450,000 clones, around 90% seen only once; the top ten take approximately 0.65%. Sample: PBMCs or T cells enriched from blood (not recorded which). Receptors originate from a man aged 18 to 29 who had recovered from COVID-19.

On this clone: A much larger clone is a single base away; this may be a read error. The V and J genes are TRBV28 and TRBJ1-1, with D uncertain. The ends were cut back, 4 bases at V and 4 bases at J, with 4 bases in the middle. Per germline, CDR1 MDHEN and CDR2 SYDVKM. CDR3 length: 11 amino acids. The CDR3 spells CASSSVTEAFF. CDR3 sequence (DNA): TGTGCCAGCAGTTCGGTCACTGAAGCTTTCTTT.

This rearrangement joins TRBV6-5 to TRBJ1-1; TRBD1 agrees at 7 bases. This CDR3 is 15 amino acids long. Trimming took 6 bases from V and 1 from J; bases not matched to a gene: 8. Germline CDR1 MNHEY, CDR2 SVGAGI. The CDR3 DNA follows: TGTGCCAGCAGACGGATGACAGGGAAGAACACTGAAGCTTTCTTT. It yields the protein CASRRMTGKNTEAFF.

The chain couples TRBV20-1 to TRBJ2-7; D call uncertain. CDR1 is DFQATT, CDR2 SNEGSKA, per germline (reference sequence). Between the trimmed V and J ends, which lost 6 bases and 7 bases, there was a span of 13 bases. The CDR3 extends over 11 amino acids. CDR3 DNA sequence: TGCAGTGCCCGGAGCGCTTGGGAGCAGTACTTC. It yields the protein CSARSAWEQYF.

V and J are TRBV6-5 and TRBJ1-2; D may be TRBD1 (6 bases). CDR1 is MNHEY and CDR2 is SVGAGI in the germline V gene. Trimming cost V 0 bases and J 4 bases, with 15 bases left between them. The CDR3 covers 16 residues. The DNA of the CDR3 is TGTGCCAGCAGTTACTCGATATTAAGGGGGAGCTATGGCTACACCTTC. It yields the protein CASSYSILRGSYGYTF.

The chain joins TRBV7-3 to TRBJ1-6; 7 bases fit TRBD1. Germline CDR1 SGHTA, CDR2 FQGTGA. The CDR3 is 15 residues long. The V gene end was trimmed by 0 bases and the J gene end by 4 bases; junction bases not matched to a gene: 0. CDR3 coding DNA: TGTGCCAGCAGCTTAACGGGACAGTATAATTCACCCCTCCACTTT. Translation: CASSLTGQYNSPLHF.

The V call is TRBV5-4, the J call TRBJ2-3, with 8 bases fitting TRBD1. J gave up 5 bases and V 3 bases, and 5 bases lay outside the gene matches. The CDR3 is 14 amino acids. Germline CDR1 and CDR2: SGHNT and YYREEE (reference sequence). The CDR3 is CASSWGQAIDTQYF. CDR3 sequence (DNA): TGTGCCAGCAGCTGGGGACAGGCCATAGATACGCAGTATTTT.

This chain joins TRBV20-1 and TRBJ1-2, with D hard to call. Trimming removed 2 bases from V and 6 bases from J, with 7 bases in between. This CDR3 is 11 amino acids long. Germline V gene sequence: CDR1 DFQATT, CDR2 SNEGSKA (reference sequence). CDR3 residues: CSARIGDGYTF. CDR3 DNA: TGCAGTGCTAGAATCGGGGATGGCTACACCTTC.

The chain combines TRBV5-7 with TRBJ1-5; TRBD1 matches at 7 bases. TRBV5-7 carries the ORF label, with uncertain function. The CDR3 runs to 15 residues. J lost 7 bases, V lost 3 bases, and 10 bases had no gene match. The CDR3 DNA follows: TGTGCCAGCAGCTGCTTAGACAGGGCGGACCAGCCCCAGCATTTT. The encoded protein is CASSCLDRADQPQHF.

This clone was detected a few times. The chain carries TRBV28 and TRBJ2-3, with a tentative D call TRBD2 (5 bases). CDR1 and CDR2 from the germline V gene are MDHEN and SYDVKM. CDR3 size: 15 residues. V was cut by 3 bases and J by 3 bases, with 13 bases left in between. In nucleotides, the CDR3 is TGTGCCAGCAGTTTTATAACGGAGGCGACAGATACGCAGTATTTT. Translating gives CASSFITEATDTQYF.

CDR3 nucleotides: TGTGCCAGCAGCTGGACAGGATCCAATCAGCCCCAGCATTTT. It translates to CASSWTGSNQPQHF. The chain uses TRBV5-6 and TRBJ1-5; 7 bases are shared with TRBD1. Germline V gives CDR1 SGHDT, CDR2 YYEEEE. The J segment lost 3 bases and the V segment lost 3 bases, leaving 3 bases of the junction unmatched. The CDR3 has 14 residues.

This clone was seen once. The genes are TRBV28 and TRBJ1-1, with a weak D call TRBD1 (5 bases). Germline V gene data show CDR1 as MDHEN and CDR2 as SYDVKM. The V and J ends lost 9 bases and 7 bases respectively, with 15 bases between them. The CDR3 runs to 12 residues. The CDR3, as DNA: TGTGCCAGTTCCCAGGGTAAAGGTGAAGCTTTCTTT. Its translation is CASSQGKGEAFF. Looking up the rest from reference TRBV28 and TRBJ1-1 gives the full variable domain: DVKVTQSSRYLVKRTGEKVFLECVQDMDHENMFWYRQDPGLGLRLIYFSYDVKMKEKGDIPEGYSVSREKKERFSLILESASTNQTSMYLCASSQGKGEAFFGQGTRLTVV.

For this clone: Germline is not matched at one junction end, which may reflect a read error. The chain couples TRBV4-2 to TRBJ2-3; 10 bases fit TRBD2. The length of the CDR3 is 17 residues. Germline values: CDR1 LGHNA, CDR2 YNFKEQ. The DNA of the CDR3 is TGTGCCAGCAGCCAAGATTCGGCTAGCGGGAGCATAGATACGCAGTATTTT. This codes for CASSQDSASGSIDTQYF.

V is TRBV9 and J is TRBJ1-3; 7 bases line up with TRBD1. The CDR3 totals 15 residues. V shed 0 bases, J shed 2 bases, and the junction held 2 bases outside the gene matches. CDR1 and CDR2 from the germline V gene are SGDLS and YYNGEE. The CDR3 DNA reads TGTGCCAGCAGCGTAGGGCAGGGGGCTGGAAACACCATATATTTT. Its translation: CASSVGQGAGNTIYF.

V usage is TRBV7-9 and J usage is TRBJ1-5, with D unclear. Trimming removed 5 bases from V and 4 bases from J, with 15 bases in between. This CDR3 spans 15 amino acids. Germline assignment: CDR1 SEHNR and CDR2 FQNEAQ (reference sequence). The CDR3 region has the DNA TGTGCCAGCAGCCCGGCCGGCTCGGGGAATCAGCCCCAGCATTTT. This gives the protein CASSPAGSGNQPQHF.

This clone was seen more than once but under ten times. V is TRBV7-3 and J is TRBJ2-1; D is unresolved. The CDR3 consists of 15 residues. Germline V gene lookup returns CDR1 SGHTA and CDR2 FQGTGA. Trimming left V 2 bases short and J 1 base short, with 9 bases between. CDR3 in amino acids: CASSLVAGSYNEQFF. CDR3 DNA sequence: TGTGCCAGCAGCTTAGTGGCAGGATCCTACAATGAGCAGTTCTTC.

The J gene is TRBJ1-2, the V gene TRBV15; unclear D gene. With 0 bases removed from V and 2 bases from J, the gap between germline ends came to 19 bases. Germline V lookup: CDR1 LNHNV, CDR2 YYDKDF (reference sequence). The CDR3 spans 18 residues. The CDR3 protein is CATSRDGSQQAINYGYTF. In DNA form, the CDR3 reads TGTGCCACCAGCAGAGATGGATCGCAGCAGGCGATCAACTATGGCTACACCTTC.

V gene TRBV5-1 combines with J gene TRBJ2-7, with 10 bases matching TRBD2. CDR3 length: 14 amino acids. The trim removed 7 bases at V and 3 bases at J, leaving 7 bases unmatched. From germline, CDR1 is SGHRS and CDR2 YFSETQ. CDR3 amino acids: CASASTSGNYEQYF. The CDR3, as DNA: TGCGCCAGCGCATCCACTAGCGGGAACTACGAGCAGTACTTC.

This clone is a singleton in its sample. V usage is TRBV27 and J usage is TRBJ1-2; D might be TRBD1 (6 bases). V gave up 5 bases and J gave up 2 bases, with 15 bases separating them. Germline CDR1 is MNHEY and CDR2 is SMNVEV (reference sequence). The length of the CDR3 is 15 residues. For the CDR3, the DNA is TGTGCCAGCAGTCCCGTTCCGGACAGAAACTATGGCTACACCTTC. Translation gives CASSPVPDRNYGYTF.